The 2 T cell receptor beta chains below all came from one sample that was sequenced in a study of blood T cell repertoires in COVID-19. Assay: immunoSEQ multiplex PCR; the TCRdb copy retains only in-frame clones and omits some. Among 130,000 or so clones listed, about 70% were seen once. Sequencing used peripheral blood. These receptors were taken from a woman aged 70 to 79 with acute or convalescent COVID-19.

This clone was seen a handful of times. The gene calls are TRBV5-4 and TRBJ2-3, with 10 positions matching TRBD2. There are 16 residues in the CDR3. V shed 2 bases, J shed 0 bases, and the junction held 3 bases outside the gene matches. Germline lookup yields CDR1 SGHNT and CDR2 YYREEE (reference sequence). CDR3 protein: CASSFGLAASTDTQYF. CDR3 coding DNA: TGTGCCAGCAGCTTCGGACTAGCGGCCAGCACAGATACGCAGTATTTT.

The chain is built from TRBV2 and TRBJ1-2, with D uncertain. There are 12 residues in the CDR3. In germline, CDR1 is SNHLY, CDR2 FYNNEI. Trimming pared 5 bases from V and 5 bases from J, leaving 9 bases between. CDR3 sequence: CASSTTTYGYTF. CDR3 coding DNA: TGTGCCAGCAGTACGACAACTTATGGCTACACCTTC.